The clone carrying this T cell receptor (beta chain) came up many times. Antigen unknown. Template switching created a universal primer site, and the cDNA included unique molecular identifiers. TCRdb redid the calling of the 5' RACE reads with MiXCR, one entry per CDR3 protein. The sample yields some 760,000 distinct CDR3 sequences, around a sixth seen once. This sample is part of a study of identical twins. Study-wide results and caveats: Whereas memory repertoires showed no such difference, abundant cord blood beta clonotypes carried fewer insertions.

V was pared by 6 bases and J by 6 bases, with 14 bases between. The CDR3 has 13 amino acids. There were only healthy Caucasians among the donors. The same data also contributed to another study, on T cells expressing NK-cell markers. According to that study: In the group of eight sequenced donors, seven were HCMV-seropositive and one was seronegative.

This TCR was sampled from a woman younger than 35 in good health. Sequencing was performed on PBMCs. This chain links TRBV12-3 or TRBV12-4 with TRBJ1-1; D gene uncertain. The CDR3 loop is CASSKAPTAEAFF. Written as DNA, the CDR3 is TGTGCCAGCAGCAAGGCACCGACCGCTGAAGCTTTCTTT.